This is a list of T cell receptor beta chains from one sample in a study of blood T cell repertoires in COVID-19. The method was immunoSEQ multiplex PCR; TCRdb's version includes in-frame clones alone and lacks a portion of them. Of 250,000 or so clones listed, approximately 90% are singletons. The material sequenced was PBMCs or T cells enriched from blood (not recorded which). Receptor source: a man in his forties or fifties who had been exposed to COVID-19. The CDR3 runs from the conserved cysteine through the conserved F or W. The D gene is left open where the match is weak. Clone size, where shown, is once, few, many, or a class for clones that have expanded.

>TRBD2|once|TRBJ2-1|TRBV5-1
CARSLGGGGPSPSSYNEQFF
TGCGCCCGCAGCTTGGGGGGGGGAGGTCCTTCCCCCAGCTCCTACAATGAGCAGTTCTTC
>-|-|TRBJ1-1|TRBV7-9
CASSLIELNTEAFF
TGTGCCAGCAGCTTAATAGAACTGAACACTGAAGCTTTCTTT
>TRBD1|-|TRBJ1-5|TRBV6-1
CASSDRGISNQPQHF
TGTGCCAGCAGTGACAGGGGGATTAGCAATCAGCCCCAGCATTTT
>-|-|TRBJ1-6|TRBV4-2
CASSQEIFGNSPLHF
TGTGCCAGCAGCCAAGAAATATTCGGGAATTCACCCCTCCACTTT
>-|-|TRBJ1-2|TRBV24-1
CATSHYSGFGYTF
TGTGCCACCAGCCATTACTCAGGTTTCGGCTACACCTTC
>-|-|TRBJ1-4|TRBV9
CASSPRWGGGEKLFF
TGTGCCAGCAGCCCAAGATGGGGGGGTGGTGAAAAACTGTTTTTT
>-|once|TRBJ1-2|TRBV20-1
CSATQGVGYTF
TGCAGTGCCACACAGGGTGTTGGCTACACCTTC
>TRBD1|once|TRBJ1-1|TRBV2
CASSGTAATTEAFF
TGTGCCAGCAGCGGGACAGCGGCTACTACTGAAGCTTTCTTT
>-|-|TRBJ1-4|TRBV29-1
CSVNRVIGEKLFF
TGCAGCGTTAACAGGGTAATAGGCGAAAAACTGTTTTTT
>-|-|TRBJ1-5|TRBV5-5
CASSFLGGQPQHF
TGTGCCAGCAGCTTTCTCGGCGGGCAGCCCCAGCATTTT
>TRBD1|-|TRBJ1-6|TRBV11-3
CASSLGQGSYNSPLHF
TGTGCCAGCAGCTTGGGACAGGGATCCTATAATTCACCCCTCCACTTT
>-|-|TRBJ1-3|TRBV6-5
CASSWTRNGNTIYF
TGTGCCAGCAGTTGGACAAGAAATGGAAACACCATATATTTT
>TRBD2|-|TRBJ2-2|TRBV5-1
CASSSHYTGTSNTGELFF
TGCGCCAGCAGCTCGCATTATACCGGGACTAGTAACACCGGGGAGCTGTTTTTT
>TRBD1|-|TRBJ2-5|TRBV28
CASSFPPVGQGVNQETQYF
TGTGCCAGCAGTTTTCCACCCGTCGGACAGGGGGTGAACCAAGAGACCCAGTACTTC
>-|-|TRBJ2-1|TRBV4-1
CASSQDGQRPLREQFF
TGCGCCAGCAGCCAAGATGGTCAGCGGCCCTTAAGGGAGCAGTTCTTC
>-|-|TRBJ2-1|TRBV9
CASSVAPAPGANEQFF
TGTGCCAGCAGCGTAGCCCCAGCTCCAGGGGCAAATGAGCAGTTCTTC
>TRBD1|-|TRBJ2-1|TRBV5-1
CASSKDREYNEQFF
TGCGCCAGCAGCAAGGACAGGGAATACAATGAGCAGTTCTTC
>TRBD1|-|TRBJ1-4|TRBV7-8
CASSYLPTGGRDEKLFF
TGTGCCAGCAGCTATCTCCCCACAGGGGGCAGGGATGAAAAACTGTTTTTT
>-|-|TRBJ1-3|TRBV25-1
CASSEYRAGQDTIYF
TGTGCCAGCAGTGAATATAGGGCAGGGCAAGACACCATATATTTT
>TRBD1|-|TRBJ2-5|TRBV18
CASSPTIGQGSQETQYF
TGTGCCAGCTCACCCACCATTGGACAGGGGTCACAAGAGACCCAGTACTTC
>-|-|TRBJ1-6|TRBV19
CASSPSRGNSPLHF
TGTGCCAGTAGCCCAAGTCGGGGAAACTCACCCCTCCACTTT
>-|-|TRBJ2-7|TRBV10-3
CAISDEDTSYEQYF
TGTGCCATCAGTGACGAGGACACCTCCTACGAGCAGTACTTC
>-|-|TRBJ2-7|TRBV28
CASRPGGASYEQYF
TGTGCCAGCAGGCCCGGCGGCGCGTCCTACGAGCAGTACTTC
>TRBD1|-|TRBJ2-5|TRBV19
CASSGDRAKETQYF
TGTGCCAGTAGTGGCGACAGGGCGAAAGAGACCCAGTACTTC
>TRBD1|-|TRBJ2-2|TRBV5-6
CASSLYGDRGFTGELFF
TGTGCCAGCAGCTTGTACGGGGACAGGGGTTTCACCGGGGAGCTGTTTTTT
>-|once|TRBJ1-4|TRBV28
CASSLSLTPGEKLFF
TGTGCCAGCAGTTTATCTCTGACACCGGGAGAAAAACTGTTTTTT
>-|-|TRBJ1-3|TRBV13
CASSREGLAGNTIYF
TGTGCCAGCAGCCGGGAGGGTCTGGCTGGAAACACCATATATTTT
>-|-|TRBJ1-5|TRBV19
CASSMRGSMPQHF
TGTGCCAGTAGTATGAGGGGGTCCATGCCCCAGCATTTT
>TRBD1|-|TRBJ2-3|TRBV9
CASSVVGQSQDTQYF
TGTGCCAGCAGCGTAGTGGGACAGTCCCAGGATACGCAGTATTTT
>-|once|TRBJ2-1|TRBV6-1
CASSEALGHEYNEQFF
TGTGCCAGCAGTGAGGCCCTAGGACACGAATACAATGAGCAGTTCTTC
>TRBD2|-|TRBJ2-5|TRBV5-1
CASSSGEYQETQYF
TGCGCCAGCAGCAGCGGGGAATATCAAGAGACCCAGTACTTC
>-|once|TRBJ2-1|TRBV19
CASSPKPPRAYYDSYNEQFF
TGTGCCAGTAGTCCAAAACCCCCCAGGGCCTACTACGACTCCTACAATGAGCAGTTCTTC
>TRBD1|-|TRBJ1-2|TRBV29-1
CSARRTTDRGYGYTF
TGCAGCGCAAGACGAACTACCGACAGGGGCTATGGCTACACCTTC
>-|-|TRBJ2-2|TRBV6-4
CASSDSSGNTGELFF
TGTGCCAGCAGTGACTCTAGCGGGAACACCGGGGAGCTGTTTTTT
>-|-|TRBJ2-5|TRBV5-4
CASSFRGAQETQYF
TGTGCCAGCAGCTTTCGGGGAGCCCAAGAGACCCAGTACTTC
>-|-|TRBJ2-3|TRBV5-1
CASSFVTVTDTQYF
TGCGCCAGCAGCTTTGTGACAGTCACAGATACGCAGTATTTT
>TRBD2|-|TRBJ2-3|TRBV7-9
CASSLLSGGTDTQYF
TGTGCCAGCAGCTTATTGAGCGGGGGCACAGATACGCAGTATTTT
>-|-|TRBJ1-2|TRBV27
CASSPRRRDGYTF
TGTGCCAGCAGTCCGAGACGGAGGGATGGCTACACCTTC
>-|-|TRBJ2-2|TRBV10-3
CAISEQGNGELFF
TGTGCCATCAGTGAACAGGGAAACGGGGAGCTGTTTTTT
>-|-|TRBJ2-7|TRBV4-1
CASSQERRGAVYEQYF
TGCGCCAGCAGCCAAGAACGACGGGGGGCCGTCTACGAGCAGTACTTC
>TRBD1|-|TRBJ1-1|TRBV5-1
CASSLEGTATEAFF
TGCGCCAGCAGCTTGGAAGGGACAGCCACTGAAGCTTTCTTT